A selection of T cell receptor beta chains follows, all from one sample in a study of cytomegalovirus exposure and HLA in healthy donors. Some clones are missing from TCRdb's copy, which holds only in-frame ones; the method was immunoSEQ multiplex PCR. The table has about 110,000 clones, more than 70% seen once. Material: PBMCs. These receptors all come from a man younger than 45 in good health and CMV-seronegative. CDR3s leave out the opening cysteine and the closing phenylalanine or tryptophan.

J	V	CDR3
TRBJ2-5	TRBV5-5	ASSLTGSETQY
TRBJ2-5	TRBV5-6	ASSLWTSGSMSWY
TRBJ1-5	TRBV6-1	ASSGQGGQPQH
-	TRBV4-2	ASSPGLAGEYEQY
TRBJ2-5	TRBV11-2	ASSFRPGLVETQY
TRBJ1-2	TRBV19	ASSPADRGYGYT
TRBJ1-2	TRBV27	ASKGQLASDGYT
TRBJ2-3	TRBV15	ATSRRSPEDTQY
TRBJ1-2	TRBV6-5	ASSGSSFYGYT
TRBJ2-7	TRBV7-9	ASRAGTGYYEQY
TRBJ2-2	TRBV29-1	SVEEGWGGSAHTGELF
TRBJ1-1	TRBV6-1	ASSEGEYEAF
TRBJ1-1	TRBV19	ASRRQGGLNTEAF
TRBJ2-1	TRBV5-6	ASSPTSGGPVPLNEQF
TRBJ1-4	TRBV15	ATSRDQGALKYEKLF
TRBJ1-2	TRBV29-1	SVKQGRPGYT
TRBJ1-4	TRBV18	ASSPVRAPTNEKLF
TRBJ2-3	TRBV5-1	ASSSAGTGIDTQY
TRBJ2-1	TRBV4-2	ASSQDPGQDFGEQF
TRBJ2-7	TRBV5-1	ASSLGTGYAEQY
TRBJ1-3	TRBV5-1	ASSPRGTGKGTIY
TRBJ2-1	TRBV5-1	ASSLYSTGQGPNEQF
TRBJ2-1	TRBV28	ASSEAGFRGFLF
TRBJ2-1	TRBV5-1	ASSLAGTEYNEQF
TRBJ1-6	TRBV27	ASSLYYSIGRDRGRRGDSPLH
TRBJ1-5	TRBV19	ASSAGNGQPQH
TRBJ2-3	TRBV7-6	ASSSHFREGDTQY
TRBJ1-2	TRBV15	ATSRSGTEQGVYGYT
TRBJ2-1	TRBV2	ASSVDGGDNEQF
TRBJ2-7	TRBV5-4	ASSMGTGPEQY
TRBJ2-7	TRBV6-5	ASRKTQSSYEQY
TRBJ1-2	TRBV5-1	ASSPGQAPNYGYT
TRBJ1-1	TRBV2	ASAQGIPAEAF
TRBJ2-1	TRBV5-1	ASSLGQGGNEQF
TRBJ1-2	TRBV4-1	ASSKTGAGRKRGYT
TRBJ1-2	TRBV6-1	ASSLTGGNGYT
TRBJ1-2	TRBV28	ASSRPGDGYT
TRBJ2-1	TRBV6-4	ASSESGQGQQF
TRBJ1-3	TRBV18	ASSVEGATGNTIY
TRBJ1-5	TRBV19	ASSISEGPGNQPQH
TRBJ2-5	TRBV10-2	ASMEAGQSETQY
TRBJ2-3	TRBV5-4	ASSSYRDSSTDTQY
TRBJ1-4	TRBV29-1	SGPNRDEKLF
TRBJ2-7	TRBV18	ASSPPSSGRGEQY
TRBJ1-6	TRBV30	AWTGSYSPLH
TRBJ2-7	TRBV6-5	ASSPLGGAYEQY
TRBJ2-7	TRBV6-5	ARTSGRPIPTEQY
TRBJ1-2	TRBV2	ASSRTVANYGYT
TRBJ2-5	TRBV10-3	AIRTGLQETQY
TRBJ2-5	TRBV4-2	ASSQDPTNTGRAQETQY
TRBJ2-4	TRBV19	ASSRGTGTAKNIQY
TRBJ2-3	TRBV18	ASSPTSLVTDTQY
TRBJ2-1	TRBV19	ASSIGGNSYNEQF
TRBJ2-7	TRBV11-2	ASTGTAVSYEQY
TRBJ2-5	TRBV5-6	ASSFFNQETQY
TRBJ2-5	TRBV27	ASSLSVTGETQY
TRBJ2-1	TRBV5-4	ASSSSGSLGGEQF
TRBJ2-1	TRBV5-1	ASSLGDSGTYNEQF
TRBJ2-7	TRBV9	ASSPWTSTYEQY